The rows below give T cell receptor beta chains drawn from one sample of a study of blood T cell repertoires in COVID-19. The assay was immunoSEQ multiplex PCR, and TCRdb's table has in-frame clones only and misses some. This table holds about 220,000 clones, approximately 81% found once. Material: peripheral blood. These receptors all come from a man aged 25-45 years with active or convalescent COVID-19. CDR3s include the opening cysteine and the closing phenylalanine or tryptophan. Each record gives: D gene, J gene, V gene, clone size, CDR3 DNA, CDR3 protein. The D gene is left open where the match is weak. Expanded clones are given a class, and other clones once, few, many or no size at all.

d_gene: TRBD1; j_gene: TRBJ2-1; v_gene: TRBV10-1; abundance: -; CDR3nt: TGCGCCAGCAGTGAGTTTGGGGACAGGGGGCGGAATGAGCAGTTCTTC; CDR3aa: CASSEFGDRGRNEQFF
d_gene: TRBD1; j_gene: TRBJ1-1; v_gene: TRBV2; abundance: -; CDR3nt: TGTGCCAGCAGTCAAGACAGGGGCACTGAAGCTTTCTTT; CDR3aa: CASSQDRGTEAFF
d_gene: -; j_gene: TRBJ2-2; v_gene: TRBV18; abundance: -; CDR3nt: TGTGCCAGCTCCAGTCGGACATCTCAGAACACCGGGGAGCTGTTTTTT; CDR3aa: CASSSRTSQNTGELFF
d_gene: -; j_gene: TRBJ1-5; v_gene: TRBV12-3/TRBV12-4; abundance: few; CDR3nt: TGTGCCATCTCAATTGGGCATCAGCCCCAGCATTTT; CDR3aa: CAISIGHQPQHF
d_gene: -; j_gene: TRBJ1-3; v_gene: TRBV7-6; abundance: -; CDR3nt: TGTGCCAGCAGCTCCAAGCCCCCGGAGGGCTCTGGAAACACCATATATTTT; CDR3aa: CASSSKPPEGSGNTIYF
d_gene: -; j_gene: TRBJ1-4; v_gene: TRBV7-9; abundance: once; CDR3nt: TGTGCCGGTGAAATAGACCGCGGGGGGAATGAAAAACTGTTTTTT; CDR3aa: CAGEIDRGGNEKLFF
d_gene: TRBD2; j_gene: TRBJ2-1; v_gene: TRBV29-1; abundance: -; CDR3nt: TGCAGCGTTGAAGATCGGGGGGGAAATGAGCAGTTCTTC; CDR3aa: CSVEDRGGNEQFF
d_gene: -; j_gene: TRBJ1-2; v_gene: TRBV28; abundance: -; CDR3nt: TGTGCCAGCACCATCCGGGGGGGCCATAACTATGGCTACACCTTC; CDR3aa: CASTIRGGHNYGYTF
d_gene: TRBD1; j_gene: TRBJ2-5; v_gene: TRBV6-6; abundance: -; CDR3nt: TGTGCCAGCAGTTTTGTTGCAGGGGGATTCCAAGAGACCCAGTACTTC; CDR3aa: CASSFVAGGFQETQYF
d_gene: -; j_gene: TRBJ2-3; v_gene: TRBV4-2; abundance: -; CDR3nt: TGTGCCAGCAGCCAAGAGGGCCAACCAAGCACAGATACGCAGTATTTT; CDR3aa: CASSQEGQPSTDTQYF
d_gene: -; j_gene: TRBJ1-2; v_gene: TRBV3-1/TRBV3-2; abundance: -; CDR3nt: TGTGCCAGCAGCCAAGATGGGAGGGGTCGAGGCTACACCTTC; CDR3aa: CASSQDGRGRGYTF
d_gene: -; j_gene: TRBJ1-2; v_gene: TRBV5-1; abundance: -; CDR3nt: TGCGCCAGCAGCCAAAGGGGGGGAGCTAACTATGGCTACACCTTC; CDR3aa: CASSQRGGANYGYTF
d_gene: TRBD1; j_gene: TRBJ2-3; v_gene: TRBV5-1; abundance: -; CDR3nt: TGCGCCAGCAGCTTGAGGGGACAGCCTAGCACAGATACGCAGTATTTT; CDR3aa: CASSLRGQPSTDTQYF
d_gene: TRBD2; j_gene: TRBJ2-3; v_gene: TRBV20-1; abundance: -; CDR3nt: TGCAGTGCTAGTCGCGGGAGAACAGATACGCAGTATTTT; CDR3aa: CSASRGRTDTQYF
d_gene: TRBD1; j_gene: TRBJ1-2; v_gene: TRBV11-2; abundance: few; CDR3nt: TGTGCCAGCAGCACGAGCCGGGACAGGGGGCATGGCTACACCTTC; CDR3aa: CASSTSRDRGHGYTF
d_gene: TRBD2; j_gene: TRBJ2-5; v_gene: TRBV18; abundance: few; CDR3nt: TGTGCCAGCTCACCAATCGGGGGGCAAGAGACCCAGTACTTC; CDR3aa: CASSPIGGQETQYF
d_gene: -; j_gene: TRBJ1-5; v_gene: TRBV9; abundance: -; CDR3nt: TGTGCCAGCAGCGTAGGCGTGGGGGCTGGTCAGCCCCAGCATTTT; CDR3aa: CASSVGVGAGQPQHF
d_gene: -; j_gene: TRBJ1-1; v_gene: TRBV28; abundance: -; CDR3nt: TGTGCCAGCAGCTCCGGGACGGGGAGGAATCGAGGAGCTTTCTTT; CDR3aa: CASSSGTGRNRGAFF
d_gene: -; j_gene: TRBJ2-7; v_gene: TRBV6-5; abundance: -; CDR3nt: TGTGCCAGCAGTTCGGGGATGTACGAGCAGTACTTC; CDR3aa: CASSSGMYEQYF
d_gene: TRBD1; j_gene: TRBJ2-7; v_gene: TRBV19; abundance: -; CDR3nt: TGTGCCAGTAGTCAGGGACAGGGGGTATACGAGCAGTACTTC; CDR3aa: CASSQGQGVYEQYF
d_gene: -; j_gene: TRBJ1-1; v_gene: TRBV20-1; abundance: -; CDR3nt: TGCAGTGCTAGGGAGACCACTGAAGCTTTCTTT; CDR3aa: CSARETTEAFF
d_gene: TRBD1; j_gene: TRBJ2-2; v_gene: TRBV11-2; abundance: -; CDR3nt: TGTGCCAGCAGCCTAGCTAGGACAGGGGCTCCGAACACCGGGGAGCTGTTTTTT; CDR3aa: CASSLARTGAPNTGELFF
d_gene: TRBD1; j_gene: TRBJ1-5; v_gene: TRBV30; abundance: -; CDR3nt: TGTGCCTGGAGTCTCGGGACAGGGGCTAATCAGCCCCAGCATTTT; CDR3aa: CAWSLGTGANQPQHF
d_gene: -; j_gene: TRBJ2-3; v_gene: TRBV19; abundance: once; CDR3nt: TGTGCCAGTAGCCCCCGGAGACCTAGCACAGATACGCAGTATTTT; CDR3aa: CASSPRRPSTDTQYF
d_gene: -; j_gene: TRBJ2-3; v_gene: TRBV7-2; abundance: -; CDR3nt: TGTGCCAGCAGCTTAGGATTCACTAGCACAGATACGCAGTATTTT; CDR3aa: CASSLGFTSTDTQYF
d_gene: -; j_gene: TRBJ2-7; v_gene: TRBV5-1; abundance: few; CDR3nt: TGCGCCAGCAGCTTGGAGGCGGGGGCCTCCTACGAGCAGTACTTC; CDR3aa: CASSLEAGASYEQYF
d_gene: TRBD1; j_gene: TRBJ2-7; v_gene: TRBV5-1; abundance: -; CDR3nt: TGCGCCAGCAGCGCCGGACAGGCGGTAACCTACGAGCAGTACTTC; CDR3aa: CASSAGQAVTYEQYF
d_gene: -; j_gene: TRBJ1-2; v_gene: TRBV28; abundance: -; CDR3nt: TGTGCCAGCACCTCGGGTCCAGCAAACTATGGCTACACCTTC; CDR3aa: CASTSGPANYGYTF
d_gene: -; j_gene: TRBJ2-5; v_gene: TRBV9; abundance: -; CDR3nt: TGTGCCAGCAGCGGAGAGGGAGGGGGGGAGACCCAGTACTTC; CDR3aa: CASSGEGGGETQYF
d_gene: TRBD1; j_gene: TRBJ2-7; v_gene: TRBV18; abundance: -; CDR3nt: TGTGCCAGCTCACCCGGGACAGGGCTAGGGGAGCAGTACTTC; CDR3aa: CASSPGTGLGEQYF
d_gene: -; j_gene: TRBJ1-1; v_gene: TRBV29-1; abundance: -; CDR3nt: TGCAGCGTAGCCTCGGGGGGAGGAACTGAAGCTTTCTTT; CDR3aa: CSVASGGGTEAFF
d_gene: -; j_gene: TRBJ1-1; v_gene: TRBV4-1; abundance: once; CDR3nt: TGCGCCAGCCGGGATATGGCCCGGAACACTGAAGCTTTCTTT; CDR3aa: CASRDMARNTEAFF
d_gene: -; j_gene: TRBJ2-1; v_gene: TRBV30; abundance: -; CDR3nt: TGTGCCTGTGGAGTTAGTAATGAGCAGTTCTTC; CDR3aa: CACGVSNEQFF
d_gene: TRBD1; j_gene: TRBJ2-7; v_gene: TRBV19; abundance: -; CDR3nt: TGTGCCAGTAGTGCAGCAGGACAGGGTGCCTACGAGCAGTACTTC; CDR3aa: CASSAAGQGAYEQYF
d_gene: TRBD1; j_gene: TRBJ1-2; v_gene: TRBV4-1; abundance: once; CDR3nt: TGCGCCAGCAGCCAAACAGGGGGCACTGGTGGCTACACCTTC; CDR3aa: CASSQTGGTGGYTF
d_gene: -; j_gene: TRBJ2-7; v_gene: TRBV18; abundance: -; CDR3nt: TGTGCCAGCTCACCATCGGGAGACGAGCAGTACTTC; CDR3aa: CASSPSGDEQYF
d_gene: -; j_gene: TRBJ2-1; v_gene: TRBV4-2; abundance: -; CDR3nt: TGTGCCAGCAGCCAAGACCGACAGTTCTCCTACAATGAGCAGTTCTTC; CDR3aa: CASSQDRQFSYNEQFF
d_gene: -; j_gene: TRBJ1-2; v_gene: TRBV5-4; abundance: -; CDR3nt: TGTGCCAGCAGGTTACAGGGCGACTATGGCTACACCTTC; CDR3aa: CASRLQGDYGYTF
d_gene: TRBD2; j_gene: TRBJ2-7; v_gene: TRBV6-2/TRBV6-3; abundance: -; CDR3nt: TGTGCCAGCAGTTACCCCGGACAGGCGCTGACTAGCGGGAGGATTCACGAGCAGTACTTC; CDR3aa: CASSYPGQALTSGRIHEQYF
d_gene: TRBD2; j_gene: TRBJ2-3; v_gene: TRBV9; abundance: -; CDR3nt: TGTGCCAGCAGCGTTTCCCCGACTAGCGGGGGTAGCACAGATACGCAGTATTTT; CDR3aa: CASSVSPTSGGSTDTQYF
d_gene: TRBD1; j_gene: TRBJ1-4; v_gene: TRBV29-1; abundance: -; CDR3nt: TGCAGCGCCCGACAGGGGTTAGAAAAACTGTTTTTT; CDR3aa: CSARQGLEKLFF
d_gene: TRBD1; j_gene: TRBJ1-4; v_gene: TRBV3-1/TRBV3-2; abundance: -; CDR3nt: TGTGCCAGCAGCGCCCGGGACAGCAATGAAAAACTGTTTTTT; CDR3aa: CASSARDSNEKLFF
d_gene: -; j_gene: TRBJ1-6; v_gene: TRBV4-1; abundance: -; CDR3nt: TGCGCCAGCAGCTTGGGACTAATTAATTCACCCCTCCACTTT; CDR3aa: CASSLGLINSPLHF
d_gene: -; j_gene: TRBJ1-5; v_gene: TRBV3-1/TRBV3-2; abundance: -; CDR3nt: TGTGCCAGCAGTCGTCAGGGGAGCAATCAGCCCCAGCATTTT; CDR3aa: CASSRQGSNQPQHF
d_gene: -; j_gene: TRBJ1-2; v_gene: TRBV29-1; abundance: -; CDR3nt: TGCAGCGTCCCCAGACAGGACAACTATGGCTACACCTTC; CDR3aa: CSVPRQDNYGYTF
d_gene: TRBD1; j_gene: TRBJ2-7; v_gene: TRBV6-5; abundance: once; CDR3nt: TGTGCCAGCACCGCCGACAGGGGTTGGAACGAGCAGTACTTC; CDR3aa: CASTADRGWNEQYF
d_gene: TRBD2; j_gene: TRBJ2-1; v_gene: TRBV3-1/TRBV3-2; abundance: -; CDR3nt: TGTGCCAGCAGCCAAGATACCATGGCGGGAGGGGGATTCTTC; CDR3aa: CASSQDTMAGGGFF
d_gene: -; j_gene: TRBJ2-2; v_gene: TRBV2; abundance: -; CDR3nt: TGTGCCAGTGGGGGAGGAGGGGTGACCGGGGAGCTGTTTTTT; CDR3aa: CASGGGGVTGELFF
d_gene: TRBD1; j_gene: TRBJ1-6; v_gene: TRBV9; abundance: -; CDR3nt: TGTGCCAGCAGCGTATATGCGGGACAGGGTTATTCACCCCTCCACTTT; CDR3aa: CASSVYAGQGYSPLHF
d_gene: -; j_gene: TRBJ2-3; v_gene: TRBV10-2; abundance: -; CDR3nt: TGCGCCAGCAGTTTGAGGCCGCTCAGCACAGATACGCAGTATTTT; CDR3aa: CASSLRPLSTDTQYF
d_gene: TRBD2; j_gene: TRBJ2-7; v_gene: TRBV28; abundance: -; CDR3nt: TGTGCCAGCAGGGGGACGGGGGGCTCCTACGAGCAGTACTTC; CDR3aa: CASRGTGGSYEQYF
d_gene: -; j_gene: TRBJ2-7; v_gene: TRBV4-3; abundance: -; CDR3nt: TGCGCCAGCAGCCAAGATGCGGGGTCCTCTTCCTACGAGCAGTACTTC; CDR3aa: CASSQDAGSSSYEQYF
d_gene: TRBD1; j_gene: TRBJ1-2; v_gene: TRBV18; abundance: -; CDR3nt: TGTGCCAGCTCACGATCGGCAGGGGGAAACTATGGCTACACCTTC; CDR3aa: CASSRSAGGNYGYTF
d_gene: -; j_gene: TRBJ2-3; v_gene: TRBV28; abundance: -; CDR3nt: TGTGCCAGCAGTCCCAACATACTAGGGAGCACAGATACGCAGTATTTT; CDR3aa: CASSPNILGSTDTQYF
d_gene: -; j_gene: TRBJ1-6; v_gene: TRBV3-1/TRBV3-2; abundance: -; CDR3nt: TGTGCCAGCAGCCCACGGCGAGGAGGGCACTCACCCCTCCACTTT; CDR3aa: CASSPRRGGHSPLHF
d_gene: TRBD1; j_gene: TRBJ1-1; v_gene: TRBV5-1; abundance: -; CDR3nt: TGCGCCAGCAGCTACCGAGGGGGCCGGGGAACTGAAGCTTTCTTT; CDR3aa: CASSYRGGRGTEAFF